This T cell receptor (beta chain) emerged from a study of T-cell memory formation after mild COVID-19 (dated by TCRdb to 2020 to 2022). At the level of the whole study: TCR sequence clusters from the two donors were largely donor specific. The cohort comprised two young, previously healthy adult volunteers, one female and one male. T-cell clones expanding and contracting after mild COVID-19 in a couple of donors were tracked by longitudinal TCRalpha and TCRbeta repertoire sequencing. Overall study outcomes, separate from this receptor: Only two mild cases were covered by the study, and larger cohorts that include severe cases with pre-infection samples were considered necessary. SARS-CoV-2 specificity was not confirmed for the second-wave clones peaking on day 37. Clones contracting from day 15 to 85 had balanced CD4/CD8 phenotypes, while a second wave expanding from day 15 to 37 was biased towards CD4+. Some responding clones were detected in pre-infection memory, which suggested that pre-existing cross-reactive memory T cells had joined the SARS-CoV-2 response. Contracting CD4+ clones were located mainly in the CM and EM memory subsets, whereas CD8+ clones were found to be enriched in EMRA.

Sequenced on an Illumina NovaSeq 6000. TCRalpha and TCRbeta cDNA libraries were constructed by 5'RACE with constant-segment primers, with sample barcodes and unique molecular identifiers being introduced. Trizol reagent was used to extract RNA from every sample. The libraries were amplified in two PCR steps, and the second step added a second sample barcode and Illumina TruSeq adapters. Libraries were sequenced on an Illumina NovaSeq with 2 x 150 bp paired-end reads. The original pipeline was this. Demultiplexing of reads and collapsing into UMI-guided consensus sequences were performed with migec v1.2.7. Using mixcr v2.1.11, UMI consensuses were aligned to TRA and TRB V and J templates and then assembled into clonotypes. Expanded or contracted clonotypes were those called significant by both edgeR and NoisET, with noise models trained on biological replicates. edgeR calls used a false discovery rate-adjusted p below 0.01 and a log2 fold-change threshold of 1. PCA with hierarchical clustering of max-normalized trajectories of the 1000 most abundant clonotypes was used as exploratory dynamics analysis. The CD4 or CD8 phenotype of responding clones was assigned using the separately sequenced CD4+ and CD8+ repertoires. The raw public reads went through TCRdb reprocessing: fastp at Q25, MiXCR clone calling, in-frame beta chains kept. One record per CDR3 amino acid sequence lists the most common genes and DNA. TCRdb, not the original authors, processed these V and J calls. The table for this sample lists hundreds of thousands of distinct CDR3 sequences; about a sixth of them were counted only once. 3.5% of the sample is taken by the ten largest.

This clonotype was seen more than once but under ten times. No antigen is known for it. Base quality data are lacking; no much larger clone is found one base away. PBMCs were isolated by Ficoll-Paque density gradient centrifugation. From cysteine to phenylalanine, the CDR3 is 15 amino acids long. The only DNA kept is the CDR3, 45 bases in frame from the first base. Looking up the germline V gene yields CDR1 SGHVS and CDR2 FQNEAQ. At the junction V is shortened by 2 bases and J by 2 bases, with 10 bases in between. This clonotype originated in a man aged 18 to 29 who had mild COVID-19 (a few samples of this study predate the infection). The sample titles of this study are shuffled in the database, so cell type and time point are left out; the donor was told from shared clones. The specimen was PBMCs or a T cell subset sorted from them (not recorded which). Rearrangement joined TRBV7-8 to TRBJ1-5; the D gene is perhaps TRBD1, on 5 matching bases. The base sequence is TGTGCCAGCAGCTTATGGGGGTCGGGCAATCAGCCCCAGCATTTT. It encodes CASSLWGSGNQPQHF.